This T cell receptor beta chain derives from a study of cytomegalovirus exposure and HLA in healthy donors. The PCR used 60 Vbeta and 13 Jbeta primers. Per the authors' pipeline: Unique TCR beta chains numbered 80 million to 95 million in a later analysis, with roughly 9.9 million shared. Assay: immunoSEQ multiplex PCR; the TCRdb copy retains only in-frame clones and omits some. V and J calls plus clone size are reproduced from that table; the DNA served to infer D and trimming. The sample carries roughly 190,000 clones, 79% recorded once. Whole-study findings and limits: From TCR beta sequences, most subjects' HLA-A and HLA-B alleles were reportedly predicted accurately.

Each donor's status was that of a healthy bone marrow donor. In the case of this clone: Antigen: not known.

Deletions cut 1 base from V and 6 bases from J, with 7 bases between. The CDR3 is 13 amino acids. Germline CDR1 is SGHTA and CDR2 is FQGNSA. The receptor's source is a girl between 10 and 17 years old in good health and CMV-seropositive. The sequenced sample consisted of PBMCs. The genes are TRBV7-2 and TRBJ1-3; D is uncertain. The CDR3 reads CASSLVRENTIYF. CDR3 nucleotides: TGTGCCAGCAGCTTAGTTAGAGAAAACACCATATATTTT.